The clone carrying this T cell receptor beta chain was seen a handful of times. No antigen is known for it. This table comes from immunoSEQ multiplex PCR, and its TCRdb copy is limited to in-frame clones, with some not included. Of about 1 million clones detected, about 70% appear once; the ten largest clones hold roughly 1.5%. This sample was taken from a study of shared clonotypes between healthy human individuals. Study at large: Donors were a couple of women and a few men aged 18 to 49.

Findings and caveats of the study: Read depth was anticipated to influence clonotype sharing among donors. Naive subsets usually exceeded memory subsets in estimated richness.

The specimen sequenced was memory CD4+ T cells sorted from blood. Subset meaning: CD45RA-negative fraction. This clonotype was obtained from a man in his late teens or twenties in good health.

The CDR3 protein is CASRPNRKGEAFF. CDR3 DNA: TGCGCCAGCAGGCCGAATCGAAAAGGTGAAGCTTTCTTT. The rearrangement joins TRBV10-1 to TRBJ1-1; D remains ambiguous. The CDR3 loop spans 13 amino acids. CDR1 and CDR2 from the germline V gene are WNHNN and SYGVQD (reference sequence). V dropped 6 bases and J dropped 7 bases, with 15 bases sitting between them.